The rows below give T cell receptor beta chains drawn from one sample of a study of graft-versus-host responses after intestinal transplantation. Sequencing used immunoSEQ multiplex PCR; TCRdb keeps in-frame clones, though not all of them. The sample comprises tens of thousands of clones, roughly nine tenths of which are singletons, and around 0.49% rests with the top ten. No antigen has been assigned to these receptors. Sequencing used unstimulated CD8+ T cells sorted from spleen or lymph node cells, obtained before intestinal transplant. Receptor source: a human donor who received an intestinal transplant. Each CDR3 is given with its conserved first and last residue. A D gene is named only where the DNA matches it firmly. Not every row has a clone size; where given, it reads once, few, many or a size class.

abundance,d_gene,len,v_gene,j_gene,CDR3nt,CDR3aa
.,.,15,TRBV29-1,TRBJ2-1,TGCAGCGTTGAAGGGGGGGAACAGTTATACAATGAGCAGTTCTTC,CSVEGGEQLYNEQFF
.,TRBD1,13,TRBV27,TRBJ1-2,TGTGCCAGCAGTTTGGGACAGGGTAATGGCTACACCTTC,CASSLGQGNGYTF
.,.,14,TRBV5-1,TRBJ2-1,TGCGCCAGCAGCTTGGTCGGCTCCTACAATGAGCAGTTCTTC,CASSLVGSYNEQFF
.,TRBD1,13,TRBV30,TRBJ1-5,TGTGCCTGGAAAGACAGGGGGCTTCAGCCCCAGCATTTT,CAWKDRGLQPQHF
.,.,13,TRBV7-6,TRBJ1-1,TGTGCCAGCAGCTTAGGGAGGAACACTGAAGCTTTCTTT,CASSLGRNTEAFF
.,.,11,TRBV30,TRBJ2-1,TGTGCCTGGAGTGTACTGGATGAGCAGTTCTTC,CAWSVLDEQFF
.,TRBD1,17,TRBV7-2,TRBJ1-1,TGTGCCAGCAGCCAAGTGGGACAGAGAACCCAGAACACTGAAGCTTTCTTT,CASSQVGQRTQNTEAFF
.,TRBD2,18,TRBV28,TRBJ2-7,TGTGCCAGCAGGTCCCCTCCGGGACTAGCGGAGGGACCTTACGAGCAGTACTTC,CASRSPPGLAEGPYEQYF
.,TRBD1,13,TRBV5-1,TRBJ2-3,TGCGCCAGCAGGTCCAGGGGGCAAGATACGCAGTATTTT,CASRSRGQDTQYF
medium-sized,TRBD1,14,TRBV9,TRBJ1-2,TGTGCCAGCAGCGGACAGGGAAGTGACTATGGCTACACCTTC,CASSGQGSDYGYTF
.,TRBD2,13,TRBV7-2,TRBJ2-5,TGTGCCAGCAGACGGGGGGGCGGGGAGACCCAGTACTTC,CASRRGGGETQYF
.,TRBD2,17,TRBV6-4,TRBJ2-1,TGTGCCAGCAGTGACTCTTTTAGCGGGGGCCTCTACAATGAGCAGTTCTTC,CASSDSFSGGLYNEQFF
.,.,14,TRBV6-6,TRBJ2-5,TGTGCCAGCAGTTACCCCACTAGACAAGAGACCCAGTACTTC,CASSYPTRQETQYF
.,.,14,TRBV28,TRBJ1-5,TGTGCCAGCAGTTTGATCCAGGGGAGTCAGCCCCAGCATTTT,CASSLIQGSQPQHF
.,TRBD1,16,TRBV28,TRBJ2-7,TGTGCCAGCCTGAAGGGGGACCCGGGACAGGGGGCCGAGCAGTACTTC,CASLKGDPGQGAEQYF
.,.,14,TRBV2,TRBJ1-4,TGTGCCAGCAGTGAATGGGCGGGTAATGAAAAACTGTTTTTT,CASSEWAGNEKLFF
.,.,11,TRBV6-6,TRBJ2-7,TGTGCCAGCAGTTACAGCGGCGAGCAGTACTTC,CASSYSGEQYF
.,.,15,TRBV7-9,TRBJ2-3,TGTGCCAGCGATTCGTGGGAACGGGGAACAGATACGCAGTATTTT,CASDSWERGTDTQYF
.,.,14,TRBV4-3,TRBJ1-2,TGCGCCAGCAGCCAAGATGTGCAGGGGTCTGGCTACACCTTC,CASSQDVQGSGYTF
.,.,16,TRBV4-1,TRBJ1-5,TGCGCCAGCAGCCAAGAATTTTCAGGCATCAATCAGCCCCAGCATTTT,CASSQEFSGINQPQHF
.,.,16,TRBV27,TRBJ2-1,TGTGCCAGCAGTTCTATAGCCGGGGGCTCCTACAATGAGCAGTTCTTC,CASSSIAGGSYNEQFF
.,TRBD2,19,TRBV7-8,TRBJ2-1,TGTGCCAGCAGCTTAGACGTACTAGCGGGACATTTAGGGCACAATGAGCAGTTCTTC,CASSLDVLAGHLGHNEQFF
.,.,16,TRBV15,TRBJ1-3,TGTGCCACCAGCAGTCGGGGGGCGACGTCTGGAAACACCATATATTTT,CATSSRGATSGNTIYF
once,TRBD1,14,TRBV7-9,TRBJ2-1,TGTGCCAGCAGCTCCAGGACAGGGGGCGGTGAGCAGTTCTTC,CASSSRTGGGEQFF
.,TRBD2,18,TRBV2,TRBJ2-7,TGTGCCAGCACCACCGGGACTAGCGGGGGGAGAGCATTCTACGAGCAGTACTTC,CASTTGTSGGRAFYEQYF
.,.,14,TRBV10-2,TRBJ2-1,TGCGCCAGCAGTGATTCACTTTCCTACAATGAGCAGTTCTTC,CASSDSLSYNEQFF
.,TRBD1,15,TRBV9,TRBJ1-2,TGTGCCAGCAGCCCAAGGGACAGGACAAACTATGGCTACACCTTC,CASSPRDRTNYGYTF
.,.,13,TRBV27,TRBJ1-2,TGTGCCAGCAGTTTAGGCCAGGGTCAAGGCTACACCTTC,CASSLGQGQGYTF
.,TRBD1,13,TRBV28,TRBJ1-1,TGTGCCATTCAACAGGGGCTCTACACTGAAGCTTTCTTT,CAIQQGLYTEAFF
.,.,15,TRBV2,TRBJ2-7,TGTGCCAGCAGTGAAGGAGGCCCTTCCGGCTACGAGCAGTACTTC,CASSEGGPSGYEQYF
.,TRBD1,15,TRBV9,TRBJ2-7,TGTGCCAGCAGCGTAGACAGGGGCTTTGCCTACGAGCAGTACTTC,CASSVDRGFAYEQYF
.,.,14,TRBV6-5,TRBJ2-3,TGTGCCAGCAGTCCGAGACAGACCACAGATACGCAGTATTTT,CASSPRQTTDTQYF
.,TRBD2,15,TRBV27,TRBJ2-7,TGTGCCAGCAGTTTAGTAGCGGGACGTCCCTACGAGCAGTACTTC,CASSLVAGRPYEQYF
once,.,16,TRBV21-1,TRBJ2-7,TGTGCCAGCAGCGACCGGGACAGTCACCGCTCCTACGAGCAGTACTTC,CASSDRDSHRSYEQYF
.,TRBD1,14,TRBV9,TRBJ2-3,TGTGCCAGCAGCGCGGGGACAGCCACAGATACGCAGTATTTT,CASSAGTATDTQYF
.,TRBD1,12,TRBV27,TRBJ1-1,TGTGCCACCCGGGACAGTCTCACTGAAGCTTTCTTT,CATRDSLTEAFF
once,.,13,TRBV27,TRBJ1-1,TGTGCCAGCAGTTTCGGTGGAGCTGGAGAAGCTTTCTTT,CASSFGGAGEAFF
.,TRBD1,14,TRBV11-2,TRBJ1-3,TGTGCCAGCAGGCCAGGGACAGGGCGCAACACCATATATTTT,CASRPGTGRNTIYF
once,TRBD2,15,TRBV13,TRBJ2-7,TGTGCCAGCAGCCACGGACTAGCGGGACTTTACGAGCAGTACTTC,CASSHGLAGLYEQYF
once,.,11,TRBV6-5,TRBJ2-3,TGTGCCAGCACCGAGAGGAATACGCAGTATTTT,CASTERNTQYF
.,TRBD1,16,TRBV4-3,TRBJ2-2,TGCGCCAGCAGCCCCGGGACAGGGGTGATCACCGGGGAGCTGTTTTTT,CASSPGTGVITGELFF
once,TRBD2,15,TRBV7-2,TRBJ2-1,TGTGCCAGCAGCTTAGGGACTAGCAGTGTGAATGAGCAGTTCTTC,CASSLGTSSVNEQFF
.,.,14,TRBV15,TRBJ2-3,TGTGCCACCAGCAGAGCACAGAACACAGATACGCAGTATTTT,CATSRAQNTDTQYF
once,TRBD1,14,TRBV6-5,TRBJ1-6,TGTGCCAGCAGTTTGGGACAGGGGGACTCACCCCTCCACTTT,CASSLGQGDSPLHF
.,TRBD1,13,TRBV7-9,TRBJ1-1,TGTGCCAGCAGCTTAGGCGGGACAGGGCAAGCTTTCTTT,CASSLGGTGQAFF
.,TRBD2,16,TRBV4-2,TRBJ2-1,TGTGCCAGCAGCCAAGACAGGGCGGGGGGCCTAAATGAGCAGTTCTTC,CASSQDRAGGLNEQFF
.,.,12,TRBV11-1,TRBJ1-1,TGTGCCAGCAGCGCAACAGGACCTGAAGCTTTCTTT,CASSATGPEAFF
.,TRBD1,22,TRBV27,TRBJ1-4,TGTGCCAGCAGTGCCCGGGACAGGGGGCAGAGCTTTGTGGTTGGGGCTAATGAAAAACTGTTTTTT,CASSARDRGQSFVVGANEKLFF
.,TRBD1,15,TRBV28,TRBJ1-5,TGTGCCAGCAGCCCGGACAGGGCATACAATCAGCCCCAGCATTTT,CASSPDRAYNQPQHF
.,.,14,TRBV19,TRBJ2-7,TGTGCCAGTAGTATTCGAGACAGTACCTACGAGCAGTACTTC,CASSIRDSTYEQYF
.,.,18,TRBV4-1,TRBJ1-3,TGCGCCAGCAGCCAAGATCCTCCGGGGGAAGGATTTGGAAACACCATATATTTT,CASSQDPPGEGFGNTIYF
.,.,15,TRBV27,TRBJ2-1,TGTGCCAGCAGTTTAAAACGGGGCTCCTACAATGAGCAGTTCTTC,CASSLKRGSYNEQFF